A single TCR beta chain is shown here with its context. Repertoires were generated with immunoSEQ multiplex PCR, while TCRdb's copy carries only in-frame clones and drops some. The sample lists roughly 65,000 clones, roughly 90% occurring once. These data originate in a study of T cells after somatic rescue of genetic block. In germline, CDR1 is SGHVS, CDR2 FQNEAQ. Trimming shortened V by 5 bases and J by 4 bases, and 17 bases separated the two germline ends. The CDR3 runs 15 residues. This receptor was identified in a man aged 35 to 55. Specimen: peripheral blood mononuclear cells (PBMCs). The rearrangement links TRBV7-8 to TRBJ2-5; D not resolved. In nucleotides, the CDR3 is TGTGCCAGCAGCAAGTCCTCGGCCACCCTAGAGACCCAGTACTTC. Amino acids: CASSKSSATLETQYF.